The clone carrying this T cell receptor beta chain occurred many times. Its antigen is still unknown. The source of the sample is a study of early T cells in non-severe SARS-CoV-2 infection. At the level of the study: Sequencing was performed on bulk RNA from unsorted whole blood, leaving chains unpaired.

Unique molecular identifiers tagged individual cDNA molecules. In TCRdb, the 5' RACE reads were re-called with MiXCR into one record per CDR3 protein. The sample holds tens of thousands of distinct CDR3 sequences, 10% to 15% seen once. Study-wide results and limits: VDJdb matching favored anti-spike CD8 responses, missing private and CD4 specificities.

The source of this sequence is an adult who was a healthcare worker with PCR-confirmed SARS-CoV-2 infection or an uninfected control (not recorded which). Sequencing used whole blood.

CDR3 in amino acids: CASSLAAGLNEKLFF. The CDR3 DNA sequence: TGTGCCAGCAGCTTAGCCGCAGGACTTAATGAAAAACTGTTTTTT. The chain links TRBV7-8 to TRBJ1-4; D not certain. Germline V CDR1 and CDR2: SGHVS, FQNEAQ. The CDR3 sequence is 15 residues long. The ends were cut back, 0 bases at V and 4 bases at J, with 9 bases in the middle.